The next 23 T cell receptor beta chains were all read from a single sample in a study of blood T cell repertoires in COVID-19. Sequenced by immunoSEQ multiplex PCR; TCRdb stores in-frame clones only, minus some. This table has around 90,000 clones, roughly 87% appearing once. What was sequenced was peripheral blood. These receptors were collected from a male donor with acute or convalescent COVID-19.

V usage is TRBV5-5 and J usage is TRBJ2-1; the match to TRBD1 covers 7 bases. This CDR3 region has 15 residues. The germline V gene has CDR1 SGHKS and CDR2 YYEKEE (reference sequence). Trimming at V came to 2 bases and at J to 5 bases, leaving 7 bases not matched to a gene. The CDR3 spells CASSFLQGLDNEQFF. Written as DNA, the CDR3 is TGTGCCAGCAGCTTTTTACAGGGGCTGGACAATGAGCAGTTCTTC.

Comment on this clone: Its ends do not fully match the called genes, so a read error is possible. The chain carries TRBV28 and TRBJ2-3; 9 bases fit TRBD1. CDR1 MDHEN and CDR2 SYDVKM come from the germline V gene. CDR3 length: 14 residues. The CDR3, as DNA: TGTGCCAGCAGTTCCCACGCCGGGACAGGGCGCTCCGGTTTT. Translating gives CASSSHAGTGRSGF.

The gene calls are TRBV24-1 and TRBJ2-1, with D possibly matching TRBD1 (5 bases). CDR1 and CDR2 from the germline V gene are KGHDR and SFDVKD. V dropped 9 bases and J dropped 7 bases, with 9 bases sitting between them. The CDR3 is made up of 11 amino acids. CDR3 nucleotide sequence: TGTGCCACCGGACACTTAAATGAGCAGTTCTTC. This translates into CATGHLNEQFF.

This clone is a singleton in its sample. The V call is TRBV7-9, the J call TRBJ1-6, with TRBD1 matching 8 bases. Germline V gene data show CDR1 as SEHNR and CDR2 as FQNEAQ (reference sequence). J gave up 6 bases and V 5 bases, and 6 bases lay outside the gene matches. CDR3 length: 15 residues. CDR3 DNA: TGTGCCAGCAGCCACGGACAGGGCTCTAATTCACCCCTCCACTTT. Translated: CASSHGQGSNSPLHF.

This chain joins TRBV5-1 and TRBJ1-2; 8 bases fit TRBD1. The CDR3 is made up of 14 amino acids. V was pared by 0 bases and J by 3 bases, with 1 base of the junction left unmatched. Germline V gene data show CDR1 as SGHRS and CDR2 as YFSETQ. CDR3 in DNA: TGCGCCAGCAGCTTGGCGGACAGGGACTATGGCTACACCTTC. Encoded protein: CASSLADRDYGYTF.

The chain combines TRBV19 with TRBJ1-2; the D is unclear. Germline CDR1 and CDR2: LNHDA and SQIVND (reference sequence). Trimming cost V 9 bases and J 7 bases, with 12 bases left between them. The CDR3 has 11 amino acids. DNA for the CDR3: TGTGCCAGCCAGACCACGGGTGGCTACACCTTC. Translated, it gives CASQTTGGYTF. Using reference TRBV19 and TRBJ1-2 for the parts outside the CDR3, the full variable domain is DGGITQSPKYLFRKEGQNVTLSCEQNLNHDAMYWYRQDPGQGLRLIYYSQIVNDFQKGDIAEGYSVSREKKESFPLTVTSAQKNPTAFYLCASQTTGGYTFGSGTRLTVV.

The rearrangement joins TRBV5-4 to TRBJ1-2; maybe TRBD1 (6 bases). With 4 bases removed from V and 4 bases from J, the gap between germline ends came to 17 bases. The CDR3 totals 15 residues. Germline V CDR1 and CDR2: SGHNT, YYREEE (reference sequence). Here the CDR3 DNA reads TGTGCCAGCAGCATAGGACAGCGACCAAGCTATGGCTACACCTTC. Amino acids: CASSIGQRPSYGYTF. Together with reference TRBV5-4 and TRBJ1-2, the CDR3 gives the full variable domain: ETGVTQSPTHLIKTRGQQVTLRCSSQSGHNTVSWYQQALGQGPQFIFQYYREEENGRGNFPPRFSGLQFPNYSSELNVNALELDDSALYLCASSIGQRPSYGYTFGSGTRLTVV.

The count of this clone is one. V is TRBV5-6 and J is TRBJ1-4; 7 nucleotides match TRBD1. The CDR3 runs to 16 residues. CDR1 SGHDT and CDR2 YYEEEE come from the germline V gene. J gave up 0 bases and V 5 bases, and 7 bases lay outside the gene matches. In nucleotides, the CDR3 is TGTGCCAGCAGAACAACAGGGGTTGCAACTAATGAAAAACTGTTTTTT. Its protein product is CASRTTGVATNEKLFF.

This sequence joins TRBV28 and TRBJ1-3, with D tentatively TRBD1 (5 bases). Germline CDR1 reads MDHEN; CDR2 reads SYDVKM. This CDR3 comprises 21 residues. V was shortened by 7 bases and J by 1 base, with 32 bases between the two germline ends. This CDR3 is CASMGGLWAITAALSGNTIYF. CDR3 nucleotides: TGTGCCAGCATGGGGGGGTTGTGGGCGATTACCGCCGCCCTATCTGGAAACACCATATATTTT.

This chain joins TRBV15 and TRBJ2-1; 9 positions match TRBD2. Germline CDR1 is LNHNV and CDR2 is YYDKDF (reference sequence). This CDR3 is 16 amino acids long. Unmatched junction bases numbered 16, after V lost 8 bases and J lost 8 bases. The CDR3 loop is CATWEGRGGPIDEQFF. CDR3 bases: TGTGCCACCTGGGAAGGGCGGGGGGGGCCGATCGATGAGCAGTTCTTC.

This clone was seen a few times. The chain links TRBV6-1 to TRBJ1-2; D remains ambiguous. The germline V and J ends were trimmed by 0 bases and 5 bases, with 7 bases remaining between them. The CDR3 consists of 13 residues. Germline V lookup: CDR1 MNHNS, CDR2 SASEGT. CDR3 residues: CASSEAGRYGYTF. For the CDR3, the DNA is TGTGCCAGCAGTGAAGCGGGGAGGTATGGCTACACCTTC.

V usage is TRBV27 and J usage is TRBJ1-1; 8 bases fit TRBD1. Trimming removed 5 bases from V and 0 bases from J; junction bases left unmatched: 5. The CDR3 runs 15 residues. CDR1 and CDR2 (germline): MNHEY, SMNVEV (reference sequence). The CDR3 DNA is TGTGCCAGCAGTAGACAGGGGCGCATGAACACTGAAGCTTTCTTT. Translation gives CASSRQGRMNTEAFF.

Here the CDR3 DNA reads TGTGCCAGCAGCCCCGCTGTGACAGGAGCCACAGATACGCAGTATTTT. It translates to CASSPAVTGATDTQYF. V is TRBV11-2 and J is TRBJ2-3; D possibly corresponds to TRBD1 (6 bases). Trimming removed 5 bases from V and 2 bases from J, with 17 bases in between. The length of the CDR3 is 16 residues. The germline V gene encodes CDR1 SGHAT and CDR2 FQNNGV.

The chain is built from TRBV3-1 (or the pseudogene TRBV3-2) and TRBJ1-4; TRBD1 matches at 7 bases. The CDR3 covers 15 residues. Germline V gene data show CDR1 as LGHDT and CDR2 as YNNKEL (reference sequence). The V segment lost 2 bases and the J segment 6 bases; nucleotides outside the gene matches: 6. As DNA, the CDR3 is TGTGCCAGCAGCCAAAGACAGGGCATAGATGAAAAACTGTTTTTT. The encoded protein is CASSQRQGIDEKLFF.

The chain has TRBV11-2 and TRBJ2-7; D call uncertain. The CDR3 is 11 amino acids. V shed 2 bases and J shed 5 bases, with 4 bases lying between them. Germline V gives CDR1 SGHAT, CDR2 FQNNGV. In nucleotides, the CDR3 is TGTGCCAGCAGCTTACTAAACGAGCAGTACTTC. Translated: CASSLLNEQYF.

The chain combines TRBV4-1 with TRBJ1-1; weak D call: TRBD1 (6 bases). V lost 4 bases and J 8 bases, leaving 17 bases between the germline ends. The CDR3 length is 14 residues. CDR1 and CDR2 from the germline V gene are MGHRA and YSYEKL. DNA of the CDR3: TGCGCCAGCAGCCTTCGATCGGGGGGCCCCGAAGCTTTCTTT. Protein: CASSLRSGGPEAFF.

The rearrangement links TRBV6-6 to TRBJ2-3, with TRBD1 as a possible D gene (6 bases). The germline gives CDR1 MNHNY, CDR2 SVGAGI (reference sequence). The germline V and J ends were trimmed by 6 bases and 0 bases, with 10 bases remaining between them. The CDR3 consists of 14 residues. The DNA of the CDR3 is TGTGCCAGCAGCCGGACAGATAGCACAGATACGCAGTATTTT. Its translation is CASSRTDSTDTQYF.

This chain uses TRBV5-5 with TRBJ1-6; D is unclear. The CDR3 runs to 14 residues. V lost 0 bases to trimming and J lost 6 bases, with 7 bases between them. Germline V lookup: CDR1 SGHKS, CDR2 YYEKEE (reference sequence). CDR3 amino acids: CASSLVAVNSPLHF. CDR3 in DNA: TGTGCCAGCAGCTTGGTGGCGGTTAATTCACCCCTCCACTTT. Full variable domain (rest looked up from reference TRBV5-5 and TRBJ1-6): DAGVTQSPTHLIKTRGQQVTLRCSPISGHKSVSWYQQVLGQGPQFIFQYYEKEERGRGNFPDRFSARQFPNYSSELNVNALLLGDSALYLCASSLVAVNSPLHFGNGTRLTVT.

V is TRBV5-6 and J is TRBJ2-4, with D possibly TRBD2 on 6 matching bases. Looked up from germline, CDR1 is SGHDT and CDR2 is YYEEEE. V gave up 4 bases and J gave up 8 bases, with 10 bases separating them. CDR3 size: 12 residues. In DNA form, the CDR3 reads TGTGCCAGCAGCGCCTGGGGGGACATTCAGTACTTC. Protein: CASSAWGDIQYF.

The rearrangement links TRBV21-1 to TRBJ2-3; the listed D gene, TRBD1, was not tested against the DNA. TRBV21-1 is termed a pseudogene. The CDR3 spans 17 residues. CDR3: CASSTPTAQGWADTQYF. The CDR3 DNA reads as TGTGCCAGCAGCACCCCCACCGCACAGGGGTGGGCAGATACGCAGTATTTT.

The chain carries TRBV4-1 and TRBJ2-5; 8 bases are a match to TRBD1. Germline V gene lookup returns CDR1 MGHRA and CDR2 YSYEKL. Trimming removed 0 bases from V and 2 bases from J; junction bases left unmatched: 8. This CDR3 has 17 amino acids. CDR3 nucleotides: TGCGCCAGCAGCCAAGATACCCCGACAGGGGCGCAAGAGACCCAGTACTTC. This gives the protein CASSQDTPTGAQETQYF.

The chain joins TRBV12-3 or TRBV12-4 to TRBJ2-7; perhaps TRBD2 as D (6 bases). The CDR3 extends over 12 amino acids. The V gene lost 0 bases and the J gene lost 12 bases, with 12 bases spanning the gap. The CDR3 reads CASSLALEGTYF. CDR3 sequence (DNA): TGTGCCAGCAGTTTAGCGCTGGAGGGAACGTACTTC.

The chain combines TRBV27 with TRBJ1-2; 7 positions match TRBD1. The trim removed 5 bases at V and 0 bases at J, leaving 6 bases unmatched. The germline V gene has CDR1 MNHEY and CDR2 SMNVEV (reference sequence). The CDR3 loop spans 15 amino acids. The CDR3 region is CASSVPDRTNYGYTF. The CDR3 region has the DNA TGTGCCAGCAGTGTCCCGGACAGGACTAACTATGGCTACACCTTC.